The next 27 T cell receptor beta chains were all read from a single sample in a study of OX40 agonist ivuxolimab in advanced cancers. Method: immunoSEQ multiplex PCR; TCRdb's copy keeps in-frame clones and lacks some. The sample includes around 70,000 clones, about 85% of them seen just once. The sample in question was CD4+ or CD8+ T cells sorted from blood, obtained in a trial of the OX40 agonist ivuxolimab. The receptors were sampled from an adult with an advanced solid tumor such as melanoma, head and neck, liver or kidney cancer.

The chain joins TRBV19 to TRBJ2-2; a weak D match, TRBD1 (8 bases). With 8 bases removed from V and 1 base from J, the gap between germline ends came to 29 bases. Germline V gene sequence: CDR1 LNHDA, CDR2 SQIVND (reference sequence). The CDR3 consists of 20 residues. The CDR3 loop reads CASGARTGGVSGQNTGELFF. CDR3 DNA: TGTGCCAGTGGTGCCCGCACAGGGGGGGTATCAGGTCAGAACACCGGGGAGCTGTTTTTT.

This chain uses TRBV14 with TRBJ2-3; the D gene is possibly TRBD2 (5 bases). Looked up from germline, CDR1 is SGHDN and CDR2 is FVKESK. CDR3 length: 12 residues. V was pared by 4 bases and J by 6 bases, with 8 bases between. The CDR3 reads CASSPTGDTQYF. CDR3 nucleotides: TGTGCCAGCAGCCCTACGGGGGATACGCAGTATTTT. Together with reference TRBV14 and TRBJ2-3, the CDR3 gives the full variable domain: EAGVTQFPSHSVIEKGQTVTLRCDPISGHDNLYWYRRVMGKEIKFLLHFVKESKQDESGMPNNRFLAERTGGTYSTLKVQPAELEDSGVYFCASSPTGDTQYFGPGTRLTVL.

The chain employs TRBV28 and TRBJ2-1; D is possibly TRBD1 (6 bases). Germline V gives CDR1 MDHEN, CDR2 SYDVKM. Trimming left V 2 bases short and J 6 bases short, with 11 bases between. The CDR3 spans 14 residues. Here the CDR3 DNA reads TGTGCCAGCAGTTTACTGGGACACAGCAATGAGCAGTTCTTC. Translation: CASSLLGHSNEQFF.

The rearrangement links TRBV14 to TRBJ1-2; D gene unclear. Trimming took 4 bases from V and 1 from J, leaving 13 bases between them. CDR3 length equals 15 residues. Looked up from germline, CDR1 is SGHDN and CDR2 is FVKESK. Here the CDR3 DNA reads TGTGCCAGCAGCCCCCCGGCCTTCCATAACTATGGCTACACCTTC. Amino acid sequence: CASSPPAFHNYGYTF.

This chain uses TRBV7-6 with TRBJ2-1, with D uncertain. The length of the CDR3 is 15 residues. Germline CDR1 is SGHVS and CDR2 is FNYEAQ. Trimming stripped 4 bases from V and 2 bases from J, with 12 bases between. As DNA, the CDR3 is TGTGCCAGCAGCTCTTCAATTGAGGCCTACAATGAGCAGTTCTTC. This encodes CASSSSIEAYNEQFF.

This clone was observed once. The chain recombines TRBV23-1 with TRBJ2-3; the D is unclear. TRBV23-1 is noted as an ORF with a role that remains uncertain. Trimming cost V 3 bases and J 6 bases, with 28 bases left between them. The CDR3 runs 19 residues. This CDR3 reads CASSHSHHLPGPSLDTQYF. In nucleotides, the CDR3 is TGCGCCAGCAGTCATTCGCATCACTTACCGGGTCCCTCGTTGGATACGCAGTATTTT.

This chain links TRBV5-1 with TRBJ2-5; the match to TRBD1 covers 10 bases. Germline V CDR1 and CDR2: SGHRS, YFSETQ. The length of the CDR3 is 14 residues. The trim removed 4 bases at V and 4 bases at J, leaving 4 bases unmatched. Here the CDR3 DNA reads TGCGCCAGCAGCGGGGGACAGGGGATAGAGACCCAGTACTTC. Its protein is CASSGGQGIETQYF.

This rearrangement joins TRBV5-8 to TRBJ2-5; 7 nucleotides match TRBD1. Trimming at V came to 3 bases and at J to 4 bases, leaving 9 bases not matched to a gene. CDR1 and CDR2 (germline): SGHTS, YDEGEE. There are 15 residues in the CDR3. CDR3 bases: TGTGCCAGCAGCTACAACAGGGGCACGGGAGAGACCCAGTACTTC. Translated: CASSYNRGTGETQYF.

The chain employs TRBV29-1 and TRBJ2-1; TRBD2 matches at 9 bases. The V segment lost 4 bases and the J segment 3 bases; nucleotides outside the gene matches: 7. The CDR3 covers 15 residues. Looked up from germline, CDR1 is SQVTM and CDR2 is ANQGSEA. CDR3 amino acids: CSVVGGGAIYNEQFF. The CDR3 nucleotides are TGCAGCGTTGTGGGCGGGGGGGCCATCTACAATGAGCAGTTCTTC.

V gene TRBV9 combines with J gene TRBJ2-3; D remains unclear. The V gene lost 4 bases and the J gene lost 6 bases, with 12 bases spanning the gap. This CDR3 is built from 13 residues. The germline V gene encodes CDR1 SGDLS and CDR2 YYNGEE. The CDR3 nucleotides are TGTGCCAGCAGCCCCACCCCCGGGGATACGCAGTATTTT. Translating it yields CASSPTPGDTQYF.

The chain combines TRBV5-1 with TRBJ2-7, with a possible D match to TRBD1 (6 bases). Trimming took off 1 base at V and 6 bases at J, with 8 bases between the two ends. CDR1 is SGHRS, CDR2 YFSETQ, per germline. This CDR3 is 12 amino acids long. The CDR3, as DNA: TGCGCCAGCAGCTTGTCAGGGGCCGAGCAGTACTTC. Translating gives CASSLSGAEQYF.

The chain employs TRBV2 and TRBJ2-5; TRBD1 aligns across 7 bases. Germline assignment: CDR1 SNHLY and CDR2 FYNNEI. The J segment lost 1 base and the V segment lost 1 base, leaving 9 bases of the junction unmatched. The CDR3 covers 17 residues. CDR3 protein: CASSEVYGQARQETQYF. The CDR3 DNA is TGTGCCAGCAGTGAAGTGTATGGACAGGCTCGCCAAGAGACCCAGTACTTC.

CDR3 protein: CASSPGGQGFGDTQYF. The DNA of the CDR3 is TGTGCCAGCAGCCCGGGGGGACAGGGGTTTGGAGATACGCAGTATTTT. V usage is TRBV7-2 and J usage is TRBJ2-3; 10 bases are a match to TRBD1. The CDR3 consists of 16 residues. Germline trimming cut 5 bases from V and 5 bases from J; bases unmatched to any gene: 10. Germline lookup yields CDR1 SGHTA and CDR2 FQGNSA. The complete variable domain, with remaining parts taken from reference TRBV7-2 and TRBJ2-3, reads GAGVSQSPSNKVTEKGKDVELRCDPISGHTALYWYRQSLGQGLEFLIYFQGNSAPDKSGLPSDRFSAERTGGSVSTLTIQRTQQEDSAVYLCASSPGGQGFGDTQYFGPGTRLTVL.

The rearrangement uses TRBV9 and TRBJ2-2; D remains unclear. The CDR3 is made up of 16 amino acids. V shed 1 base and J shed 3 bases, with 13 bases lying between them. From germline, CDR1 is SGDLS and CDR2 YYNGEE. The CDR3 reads CASSVKGRADTGELFF. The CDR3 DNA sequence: TGTGCCAGCAGCGTAAAGGGAAGGGCGGACACCGGGGAGCTGTTTTTT.

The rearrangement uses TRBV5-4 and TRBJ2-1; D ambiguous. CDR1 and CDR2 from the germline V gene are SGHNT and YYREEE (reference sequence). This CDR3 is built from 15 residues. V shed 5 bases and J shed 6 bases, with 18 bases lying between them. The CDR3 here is CASSQGVARANEQFF. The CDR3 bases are TGTGCCAGCAGTCAAGGAGTAGCAAGGGCCAATGAGCAGTTCTTC.

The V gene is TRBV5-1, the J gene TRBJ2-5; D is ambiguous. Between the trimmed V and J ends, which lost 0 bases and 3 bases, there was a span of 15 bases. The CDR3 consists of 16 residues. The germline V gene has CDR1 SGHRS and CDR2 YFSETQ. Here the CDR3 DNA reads TGCGCCAGCAGCTTGGCCTTGGGTCCCCCGGAAGAGACCCAGTACTTC. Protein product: CASSLALGPPEETQYF.

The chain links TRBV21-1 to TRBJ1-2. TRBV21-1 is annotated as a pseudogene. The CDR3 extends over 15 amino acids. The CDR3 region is CASSVRDALRNGYTF. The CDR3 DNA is TGTGCCAGCAGCGTCCGGGACGCTCTCCGGAACGGCTACACCTTC.

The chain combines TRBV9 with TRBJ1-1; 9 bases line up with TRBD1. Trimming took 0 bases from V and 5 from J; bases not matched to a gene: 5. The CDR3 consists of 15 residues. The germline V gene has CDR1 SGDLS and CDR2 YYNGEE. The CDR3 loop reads CASSVEGTGRTEAFF. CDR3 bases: TGTGCCAGCAGCGTAGAAGGGACAGGGAGAACTGAAGCTTTCTTT.

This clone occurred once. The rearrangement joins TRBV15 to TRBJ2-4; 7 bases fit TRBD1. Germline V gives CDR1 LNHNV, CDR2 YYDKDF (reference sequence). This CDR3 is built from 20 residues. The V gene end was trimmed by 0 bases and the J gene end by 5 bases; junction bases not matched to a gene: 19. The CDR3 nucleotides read TGTGCCACCAGCAGAGAGCCGGCAATCGGCTGGGGGCAGGGGGAAAACATTCAGTACTTC. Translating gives CATSREPAIGWGQGENIQYF.

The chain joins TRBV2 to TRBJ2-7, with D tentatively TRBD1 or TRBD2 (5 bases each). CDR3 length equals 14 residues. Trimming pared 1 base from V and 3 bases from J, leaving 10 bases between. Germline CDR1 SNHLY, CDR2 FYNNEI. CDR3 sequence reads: CASSEGAGSYEQYF. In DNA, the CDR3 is TGTGCCAGCAGTGAAGGGGCAGGGAGCTACGAGCAGTACTTC.

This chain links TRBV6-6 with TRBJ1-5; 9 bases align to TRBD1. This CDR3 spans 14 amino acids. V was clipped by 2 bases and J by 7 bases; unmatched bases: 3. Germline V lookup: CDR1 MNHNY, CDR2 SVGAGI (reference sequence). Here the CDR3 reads CASSYDRGIQPQHF. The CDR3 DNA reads TGTGCCAGCAGTTACGACAGGGGGATACAGCCCCAGCATTTT.

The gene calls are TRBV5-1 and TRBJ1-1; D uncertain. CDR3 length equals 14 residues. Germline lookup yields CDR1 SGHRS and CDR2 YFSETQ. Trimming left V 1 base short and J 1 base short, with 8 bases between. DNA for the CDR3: TGCGCCAGCAGCTTGTCCCCACCGAACACTGAAGCTTTCTTT. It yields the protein CASSLSPPNTEAFF.

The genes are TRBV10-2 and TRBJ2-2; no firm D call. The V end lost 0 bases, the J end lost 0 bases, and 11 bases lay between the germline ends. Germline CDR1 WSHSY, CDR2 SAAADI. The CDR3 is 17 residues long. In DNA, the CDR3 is TGCGCCAGCAGTGAGTCGGGTCTAGGATCGAACACCGGGGAGCTGTTTTTT. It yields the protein CASSESGLGSNTGELFF.

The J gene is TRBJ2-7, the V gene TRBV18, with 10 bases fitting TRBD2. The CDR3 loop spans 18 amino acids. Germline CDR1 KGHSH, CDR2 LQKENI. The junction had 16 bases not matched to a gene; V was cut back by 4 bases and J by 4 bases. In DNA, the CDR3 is TGTGCCAGCTCACGTACCGGGACTAGCGACACTGGGGTATACGAGCAGTACTTC. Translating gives CASSRTGTSDTGVYEQYF.

CDR3 region: CASSLGGQGDYGYTF. The DNA for the CDR3 is TGTGCCAGCAGCTTGGGAGGACAGGGCGACTATGGCTACACCTTC. V is TRBV7-6 and J is TRBJ1-2, with TRBD1 matching 8 bases. V dropped 3 bases and J dropped 3; count of bases not matched to a gene: 6. Germline V gives CDR1 SGHVS, CDR2 FNYEAQ. The CDR3 totals 15 residues.

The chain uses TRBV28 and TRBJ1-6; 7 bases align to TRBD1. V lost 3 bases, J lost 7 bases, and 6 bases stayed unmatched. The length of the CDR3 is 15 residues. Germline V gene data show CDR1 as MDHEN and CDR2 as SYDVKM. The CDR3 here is CASSFRDRKNSPLHF. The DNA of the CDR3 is TGTGCCAGCAGTTTCCGGGACAGAAAAAATTCACCCCTCCACTTT.

The CDR3 DNA reads TGTGCCAGCAGCGGACGGGGATTTCAAGAGACCCAGTACTTC. Translated: CASSGRGFQETQYF. The chain joins TRBV7-9 to TRBJ2-5, with a possible D match to TRBD2 (5 bases). The CDR3 loop spans 14 amino acids. The germline V gene encodes CDR1 SEHNR and CDR2 FQNEAQ (reference sequence). Trimming took 5 bases from V and 2 from J, leaving 12 bases between them.